This entry lists 20 T cell receptor beta chains sequenced from one sample in a study of sequential checkpoint blockade in melanoma. Treatment here: randomized to nivolumab then ipilimumab (arm A) or the reverse (arm B). Here immunoSEQ multiplex PCR was the method, and the copy in TCRdb shows in-frame clones only, minus some. This sample yields around 12,000 clones, of which about 68% are seen a single time; approximately 24% belongs to the top ten. The sample here was CD8+ T cells sorted from blood (inferred from file names), taken from a patient given nivolumab and ipilimumab in sequence. These TCRs come from a human donor with melanoma.

This sequence joins TRBV29-1 and TRBJ2-2; 14 nucleotides align to TRBD2. Germline assignment: CDR1 SQVTM and CDR2 ANQGSEA. Germline trimming cut 6 bases from V and 7 bases from J; bases unmatched to any gene: 10. This CDR3 has 16 residues. In nucleotides, the CDR3 is TGCAGCGTCGCGGGACTAGCGGGGGCCCGGGGCGGGGAGCTGTTTTTT. The encoded protein is CSVAGLAGARGGELFF.

This clone has a handful of counts. The chain links TRBV7-2 to TRBJ1-2; 7 nucleotides agree with TRBD1. Per the germline V gene, CDR1 is SGHTA and CDR2 is FQGNSA. V was pared by 4 bases and J by 5 bases, with 13 bases of the junction left unmatched. This CDR3 spans 16 amino acids. The CDR3 bases are TGTGCCAGCAGCTCCACCCCTAGAAGGGGGCTTTATGGCTACACCTTC. Its protein is CASSSTPRRGLYGYTF.

This clone was recorded a few times. The chain is built from TRBV10-3 and TRBJ2-3, with 8 bases matching TRBD2. Trimming cost V 2 bases and J 2 bases; bases outside gene matches: 6. This CDR3 comprises 16 residues. Germline V lookup: CDR1 ENHRY, CDR2 SYGVKD. CDR3 residues: CAISEGTSFITDTQYF. CDR3 nucleotide sequence: TGTGCCATCAGTGAGGGGACTAGTTTTATCACAGATACGCAGTATTTT.

This clone was picked up a small number of times. The genes are TRBV5-4 and TRBJ1-3, with D unclear. Trimming cost V 3 bases and J 4 bases, with 11 bases left between them. CDR1 is SGHNT, CDR2 YYREEE, per germline (reference sequence). The length of the CDR3 is 14 residues. This CDR3 reads CASSSPRSGNTIYF. The CDR3 coding sequence is TGTGCCAGCAGCTCCCCCCGGTCAGGAAACACCATATATTTT. The full variable domain, in which reference TRBV5-4 and TRBJ1-3 provide the parts outside the CDR3, is ETGVTQSPTHLIKTRGQQVTLRCSSQSGHNTVSWYQQALGQGPQFIFQYYREEENGRGNFPPRFSGLQFPNYSSELNVNALELDDSALYLCASSSPRSGNTIYFGEGSWLTVV.

The chain couples TRBV19 to TRBJ1-4, with 7 bases lining up with TRBD1. The germline gives CDR1 LNHDA, CDR2 SQIVND (reference sequence). Trimming cost V 2 bases and J 1 base; bases outside gene matches: 1. The CDR3 has 15 residues. In DNA, the CDR3 is TGTGCCAGTAGTATACGACAGGGAACTAATGAAAAACTGTTTTTT. This encodes CASSIRQGTNEKLFF.

The sample holds one count of this clone. The J gene is TRBJ1-2, the V gene TRBV11-2, with 7 bases matching TRBD1. The CDR3 is 15 amino acids. From germline, CDR1 is SGHAT and CDR2 FQNNGV. V trimming: 2 bases; J trimming: 3 bases; junction bases outside the gene matches: 6. The CDR3 here is CASSLSQGDYYGYTF. The CDR3 DNA is TGTGCCAGCAGCTTAAGCCAGGGGGATTACTATGGCTACACCTTC.

This sequence joins TRBV19 and TRBJ2-1, with D possibly matching TRBD2 (5 bases). This CDR3 is built from 14 residues. CDR1 LNHDA and CDR2 SQIVND come from the germline V gene (reference sequence). The V end lost 5 bases, the J end lost 4 bases, and 12 bases lay between the germline ends. CDR3 protein: CASSHGGLYNEQFF. The CDR3 DNA reads TGTGCCAGTAGTCATGGCGGACTGTACAATGAGCAGTTCTTC. Drawing the rest from reference TRBV19 and TRBJ2-1, the complete variable domain is DGGITQSPKYLFRKEGQNVTLSCEQNLNHDAMYWYRQDPGQGLRLIYYSQIVNDFQKGDIAEGYSVSREKKESFPLTVTSAQKNPTAFYLCASSHGGLYNEQFFGPGTRLTVL.

The CDR3: CASSLVQGITEAFF. The CDR3 nucleotides read TGTGCCAGCAGCTTAGTGCAGGGAATCACTGAAGCTTTCTTT. The rearrangement links TRBV7-9 to TRBJ1-1; D might be TRBD1 (5 bases). Per the germline V gene, CDR1 is SEHNR and CDR2 is FQNEAQ (reference sequence). With 1 base removed from V and 4 bases from J, the gap between germline ends came to 10 bases. This CDR3 region has 14 residues.

This clone was picked up a small number of times. The chain carries TRBV2 and TRBJ2-2; D is unresolved. Looked up from germline, CDR1 is SNHLY and CDR2 is FYNNEI. The length of the CDR3 is 15 residues. The germline V and J ends were trimmed by 11 bases and 0 bases, with 16 bases remaining between them. The CDR3 region has the DNA TGTGCCTCGAAGGATCAGGTCTCGAACACCGGGGAGCTGTTTTTT. Its protein is CASKDQVSNTGELFF.

There are a few counts of this clone. This chain joins TRBV7-9 and TRBJ2-7; 10 bases are a match to TRBD1. Germline assignment: CDR1 SEHNR and CDR2 FQNEAQ (reference sequence). Trimming at V came to 5 bases and at J to 7 bases, leaving 2 bases not matched to a gene. The CDR3 spans 12 residues. DNA for the CDR3: TGTGCCAGCAGCCGGGACAGGGGTGAGCAGTACGTC. It specifies CASSRDRGEQYV.

The gene calls are TRBV5-8 and TRBJ2-3, with D possibly matching TRBD2 (6 bases). The V end lost 0 bases, the J end lost 4 bases, and 12 bases lay between the germline ends. Germline V gene data show CDR1 as SGHTS and CDR2 as YDEGEE. CDR3 length: 15 amino acids. The CDR3: CASSLGVASADTQYF. In DNA, the CDR3 is TGTGCCAGCAGCTTGGGGGTTGCTAGCGCAGATACGCAGTATTTT.

The rearrangement links TRBV9 to TRBJ2-3, with 12 bases matching TRBD2. CDR1 is SGDLS and CDR2 is YYNGEE in the germline V gene. The CDR3 consists of 16 residues. The trim removed 0 bases at V and 4 bases at J, leaving 3 bases unmatched. CDR3 nucleotide sequence: TGTGCCAGCAGCGTAGCGTCTAGCGGGAGGGCAGATACGCAGTATTTT. Amino acid sequence: CASSVASSGRADTQYF.

The gene calls are TRBV4-2 and TRBJ2-3; weak D call: TRBD2 (5 bases). From germline, CDR1 is LGHNA and CDR2 YNFKEQ. Trimming left V 1 base short and J 4 bases short, with 18 bases between. CDR3 size: 17 residues. The CDR3 loop reads CASSQAWASLSPDTQYF. The CDR3 DNA follows: TGTGCCAGCAGCCAAGCATGGGCTAGCTTGAGCCCAGATACGCAGTATTTT.

By frequency in the sample, this clone is medium-sized. The rearrangement links TRBV9 to TRBJ1-4, with a tentative D call TRBD1 (6 bases). The ends were cut back, 0 bases at V and 7 bases at J, with 10 bases in the middle. CDR3 size: 14 residues. Germline V gene data show CDR1 as SGDLS and CDR2 as YYNGEE. DNA of the CDR3: TGTGCCAGCAGCGTAGCAGGGGTACCTGAAAAACTGTTTTTT. It encodes CASSVAGVPEKLFF.

The chain combines TRBV30 with TRBJ1-1; D not certain. V gave up 5 bases and J gave up 13 bases, with 23 bases separating them. Germline loops: CDR1 GTSNPN, CDR2 SVGIG (reference sequence). The CDR3 has 13 residues. In DNA, the CDR3 is TGTGCCTGGGCCGACACCGACTATCTCTCGGGTTTCTTT. This sequence encodes CAWADTDYLSGFF.

The sample holds one count of this clone. The J gene is TRBJ1-4, the V gene TRBV7-8; TRBD1 might be the D (5 bases). The CDR3 covers 14 residues. The V gene lost 3 bases and the J gene lost 4 bases, with 9 bases spanning the gap. Germline CDR1 and CDR2: SGHVS and FQNEAQ. The CDR3, as DNA: TGTGCCAGCAGCTTCGGACATCATAATGAAAAACTGTTTTTT. It yields the protein CASSFGHHNEKLFF. The complete variable domain, with remaining parts taken from reference TRBV7-8 and TRBJ1-4, reads GAGVSQSPRYKVAKRGQDVALRCDPISGHVSLFWYQQALGQGPEFLTYFQNEAQLDKSGLPSDRFFAERPEGSVSTLKIQRTQQEDSAVYLCASSFGHHNEKLFFGSGTQLSVL.

This clone has a single count. The J gene is TRBJ1-1, the V gene TRBV4-3; D is unclear. In germline, CDR1 is LGHNA, CDR2 YSLEER. This CDR3 contains 16 residues. Trimming pared 0 bases from V and 4 bases from J, leaving 15 bases between. The CDR3 is CASSQDDGQAGTEAFF. The CDR3 nucleotides read TGCGCCAGCAGCCAAGATGATGGTCAGGCGGGCACTGAAGCTTTCTTT.

This clone occurred once. This specimen includes other DNA sequences encoding the same CDR3. This chain uses TRBV29-1 with TRBJ2-1, with a weak D call TRBD2 (5 bases). Germline values: CDR1 SQVTM, CDR2 ANQGSEA. V was trimmed by 4 bases and J by 8 bases, leaving 6 bases between them. The CDR3 has 10 amino acids. For the CDR3, the DNA is TGCAGCGTTGGCGGGTATGAGCAGTTCTTC. Residues: CSVGGYEQFF.

This rearrangement joins TRBV27 to TRBJ1-1; D may be TRBD1 (6 bases). The CDR3 runs 15 residues. The ends were cut back, 2 bases at V and 2 bases at J, with 12 bases in the middle. CDR1 MNHEY and CDR2 SMNVEV come from the germline V gene (reference sequence). The CDR3 protein is CASSLRAGGNTEAFF. The CDR3 DNA is TGTGCCAGCAGTTTAAGGGCGGGGGGCAACACTGAAGCTTTCTTT.

V is TRBV25-1 and J is TRBJ1-2; 8 nucleotides match TRBD1. With V trimmed by 3 bases and J by 1 base, 1 base remained unmatched. Per the germline V gene, CDR1 is MGHDK and CDR2 is SYGVNS. CDR3 size: 14 residues. The CDR3 here is CASSDGQGNYGYTF. In DNA form, the CDR3 reads TGTGCCAGCAGTGACGGACAGGGTAACTATGGCTACACCTTC.